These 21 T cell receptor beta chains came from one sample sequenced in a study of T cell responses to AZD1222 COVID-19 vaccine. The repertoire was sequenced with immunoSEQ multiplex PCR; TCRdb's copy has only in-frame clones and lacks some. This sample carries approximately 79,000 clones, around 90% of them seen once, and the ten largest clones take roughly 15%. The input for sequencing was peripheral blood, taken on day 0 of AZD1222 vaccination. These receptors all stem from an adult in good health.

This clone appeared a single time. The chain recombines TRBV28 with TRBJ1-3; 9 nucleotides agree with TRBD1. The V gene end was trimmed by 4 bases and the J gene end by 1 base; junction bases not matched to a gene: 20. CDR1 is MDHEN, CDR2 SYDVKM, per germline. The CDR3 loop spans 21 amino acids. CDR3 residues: CASSSPTGTGFKLVSGNTIYF. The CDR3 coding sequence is TGTGCCAGCAGTTCTCCCACCGGGACAGGGTTTAAACTTGTATCTGGAAACACCATATATTTT.

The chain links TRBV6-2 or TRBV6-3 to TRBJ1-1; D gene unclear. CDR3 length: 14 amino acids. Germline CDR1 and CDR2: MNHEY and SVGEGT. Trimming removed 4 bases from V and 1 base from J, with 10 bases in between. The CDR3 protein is CASSLSGKNTEAFF. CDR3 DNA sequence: TGTGCCAGCAGTTTGTCGGGGAAGAACACTGAAGCTTTCTTT.

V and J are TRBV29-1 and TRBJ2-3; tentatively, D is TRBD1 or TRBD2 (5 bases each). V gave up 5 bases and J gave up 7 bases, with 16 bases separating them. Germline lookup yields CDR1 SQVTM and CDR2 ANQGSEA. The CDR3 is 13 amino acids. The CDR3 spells CSVPWGKWNTQYF. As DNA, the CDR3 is TGCAGCGTTCCCTGGGGGAAGTGGAATACGCAGTATTTT.

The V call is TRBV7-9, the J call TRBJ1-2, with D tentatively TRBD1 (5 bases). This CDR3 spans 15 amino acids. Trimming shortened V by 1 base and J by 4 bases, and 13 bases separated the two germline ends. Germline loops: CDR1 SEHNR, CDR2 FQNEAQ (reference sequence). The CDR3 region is CASSLELGGAYGYTF. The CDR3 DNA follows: TGTGCCAGCAGCTTAGAGTTGGGGGGAGCCTATGGCTACACCTTC. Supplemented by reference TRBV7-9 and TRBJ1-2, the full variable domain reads DTGVSQNPRHKITKRGQNVTFRCDPISEHNRLYWYRQTLGQGPEFLTYFQNEAQLEKSRLLSDRFSAERPKGSFSTLEIQRTEQGDSAMYLCASSLELGGAYGYTFGSGTRLTVV.

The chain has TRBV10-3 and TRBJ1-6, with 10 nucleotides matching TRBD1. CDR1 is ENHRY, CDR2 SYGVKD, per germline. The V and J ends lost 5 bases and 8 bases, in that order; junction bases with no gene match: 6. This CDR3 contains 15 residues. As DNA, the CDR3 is TGTGCCATCAGTCCCGGGACAGGGGCATATTCACCCCTCCACTTT. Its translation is CAISPGTGAYSPLHF.

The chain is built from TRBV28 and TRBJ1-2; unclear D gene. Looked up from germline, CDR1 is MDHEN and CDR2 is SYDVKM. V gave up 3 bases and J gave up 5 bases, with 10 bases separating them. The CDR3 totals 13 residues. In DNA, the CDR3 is TGTGCCAGCAGTTTTATTTCAGCGTATGGCTACACCTTC. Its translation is CASSFISAYGYTF.

CDR3: CASKRVQGAVPNTEAFF. CDR3 nucleotides: TGTGCCAGTAAGCGGGTACAAGGGGCCGTGCCGAACACTGAAGCTTTCTTT. The chain uses TRBV19 and TRBJ1-1, with a weak D call TRBD1 (5 bases). The CDR3 length is 17 residues. CDR1 LNHDA and CDR2 SQIVND come from the germline V gene (reference sequence). V was pared by 7 bases and J by 1 base, with 22 bases between.

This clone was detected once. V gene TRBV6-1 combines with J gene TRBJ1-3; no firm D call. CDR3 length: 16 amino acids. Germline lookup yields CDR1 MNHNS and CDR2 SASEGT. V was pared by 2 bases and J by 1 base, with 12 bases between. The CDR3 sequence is CASSERLWGSGNTIYF. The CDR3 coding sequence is TGTGCCAGCAGTGAAAGGTTATGGGGATCTGGAAACACCATATATTTT.

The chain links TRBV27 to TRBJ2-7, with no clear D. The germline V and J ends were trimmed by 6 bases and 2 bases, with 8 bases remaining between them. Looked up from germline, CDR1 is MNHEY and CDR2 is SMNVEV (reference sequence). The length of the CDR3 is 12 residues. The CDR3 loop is CASRDEAYEQYF. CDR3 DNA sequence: TGTGCCAGCAGAGACGAGGCCTACGAGCAGTACTTC.

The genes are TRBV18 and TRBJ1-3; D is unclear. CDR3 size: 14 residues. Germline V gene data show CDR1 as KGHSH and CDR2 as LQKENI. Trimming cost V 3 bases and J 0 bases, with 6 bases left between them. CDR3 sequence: CASSPEDSGNTIYF. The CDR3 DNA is TGTGCCAGCTCACCTGAGGACTCTGGAAACACCATATATTTT.

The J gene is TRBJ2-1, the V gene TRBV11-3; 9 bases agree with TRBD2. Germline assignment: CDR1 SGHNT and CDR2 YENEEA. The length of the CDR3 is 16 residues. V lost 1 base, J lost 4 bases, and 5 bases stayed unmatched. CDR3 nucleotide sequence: TGTGCCAGCAGCTTAGGGGTTAGCGGGGGATACAATGAGCAGTTCTTC. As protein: CASSLGVSGGYNEQFF.

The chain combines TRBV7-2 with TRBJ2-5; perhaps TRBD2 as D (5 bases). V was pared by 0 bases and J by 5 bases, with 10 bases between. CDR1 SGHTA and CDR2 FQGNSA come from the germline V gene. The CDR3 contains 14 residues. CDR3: CASSLAPTIETQYF. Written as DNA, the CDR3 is TGTGCCAGCAGCTTAGCGCCGACTATTGAGACCCAGTACTTC.

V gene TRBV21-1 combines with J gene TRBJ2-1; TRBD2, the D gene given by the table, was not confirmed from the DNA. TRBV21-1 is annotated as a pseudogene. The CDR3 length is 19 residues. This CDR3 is CASSRRGGESPGRYNEQFF. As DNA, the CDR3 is TGTGCCAGCAGCAGGAGGGGCGGGGAATCGCCTGGTCGCTACAATGAGCAGTTCTTC.

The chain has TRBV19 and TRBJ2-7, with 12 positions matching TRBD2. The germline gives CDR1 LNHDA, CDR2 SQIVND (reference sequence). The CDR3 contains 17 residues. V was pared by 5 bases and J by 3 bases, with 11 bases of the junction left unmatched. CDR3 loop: CASSQPLAGGRVYEQYF. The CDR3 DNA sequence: TGTGCCAGTAGTCAACCGCTAGCGGGAGGGCGAGTCTACGAGCAGTACTTC.

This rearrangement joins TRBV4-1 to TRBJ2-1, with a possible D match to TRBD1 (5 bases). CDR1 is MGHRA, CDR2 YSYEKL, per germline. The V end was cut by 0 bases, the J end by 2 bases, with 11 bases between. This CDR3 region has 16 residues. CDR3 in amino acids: CASSQDLGAPYNEQFF. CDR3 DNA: TGCGCCAGCAGCCAAGATCTTGGGGCCCCCTACAATGAGCAGTTCTTC.

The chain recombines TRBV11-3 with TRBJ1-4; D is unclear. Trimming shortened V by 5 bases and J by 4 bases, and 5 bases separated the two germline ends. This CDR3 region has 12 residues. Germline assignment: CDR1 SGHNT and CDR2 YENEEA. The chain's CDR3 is CASSLINEKLFF. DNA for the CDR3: TGTGCCAGCAGCCTCATTAATGAAAAACTGTTTTTT.

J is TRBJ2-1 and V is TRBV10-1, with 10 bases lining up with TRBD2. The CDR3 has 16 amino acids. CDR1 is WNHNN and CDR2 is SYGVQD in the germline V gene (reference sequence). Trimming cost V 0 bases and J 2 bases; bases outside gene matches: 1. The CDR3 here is CASSESGLAAYNEQFF. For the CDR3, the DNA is TGCGCCAGCAGTGAGTCCGGACTAGCGGCCTACAATGAGCAGTTCTTC.

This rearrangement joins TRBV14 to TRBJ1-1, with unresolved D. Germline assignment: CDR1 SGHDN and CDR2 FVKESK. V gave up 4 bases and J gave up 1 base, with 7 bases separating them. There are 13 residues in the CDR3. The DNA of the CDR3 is TGTGCCAGCAGCCCAGTCCCGAACACTGAAGCTTTCTTT. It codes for CASSPVPNTEAFF.

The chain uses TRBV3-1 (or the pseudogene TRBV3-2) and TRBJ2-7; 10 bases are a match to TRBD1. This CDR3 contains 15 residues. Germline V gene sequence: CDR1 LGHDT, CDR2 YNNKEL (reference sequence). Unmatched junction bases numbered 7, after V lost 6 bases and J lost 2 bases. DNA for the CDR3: TGTGCCAGCAGTACCGGACAGGGGGGAACCTACGAGCAGTACTTC. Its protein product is CASSTGQGGTYEQYF.

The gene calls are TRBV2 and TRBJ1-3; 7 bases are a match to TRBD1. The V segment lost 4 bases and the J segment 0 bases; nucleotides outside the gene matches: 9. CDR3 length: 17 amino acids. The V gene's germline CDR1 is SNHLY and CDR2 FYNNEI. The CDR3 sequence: CASSGPGTASSGNTIYF. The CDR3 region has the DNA TGTGCCAGCAGTGGACCCGGGACAGCGAGCTCTGGAAACACCATATATTTT.

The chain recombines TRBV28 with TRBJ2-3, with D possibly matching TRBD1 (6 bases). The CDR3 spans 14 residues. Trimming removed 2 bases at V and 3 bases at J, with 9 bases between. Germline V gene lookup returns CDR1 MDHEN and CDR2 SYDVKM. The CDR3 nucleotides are TGTGCCAGCAGTTTAGGAACAGGGACAGATACGCAGTATTTT. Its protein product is CASSLGTGTDTQYF.